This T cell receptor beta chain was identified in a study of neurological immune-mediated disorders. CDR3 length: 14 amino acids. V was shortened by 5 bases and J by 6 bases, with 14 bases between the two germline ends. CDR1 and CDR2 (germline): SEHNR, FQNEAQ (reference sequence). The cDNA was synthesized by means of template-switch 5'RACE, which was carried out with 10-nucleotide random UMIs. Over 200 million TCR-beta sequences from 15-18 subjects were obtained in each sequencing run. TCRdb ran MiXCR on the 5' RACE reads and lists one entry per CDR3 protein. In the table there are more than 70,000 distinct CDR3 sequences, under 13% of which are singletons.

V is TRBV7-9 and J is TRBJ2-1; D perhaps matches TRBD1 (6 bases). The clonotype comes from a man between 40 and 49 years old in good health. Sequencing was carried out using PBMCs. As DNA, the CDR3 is TGTGCCAGCAGCCACAGGGTGGCCGCCAATGAGCAGTTCTTC. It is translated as CASSHRVAANEQFF.